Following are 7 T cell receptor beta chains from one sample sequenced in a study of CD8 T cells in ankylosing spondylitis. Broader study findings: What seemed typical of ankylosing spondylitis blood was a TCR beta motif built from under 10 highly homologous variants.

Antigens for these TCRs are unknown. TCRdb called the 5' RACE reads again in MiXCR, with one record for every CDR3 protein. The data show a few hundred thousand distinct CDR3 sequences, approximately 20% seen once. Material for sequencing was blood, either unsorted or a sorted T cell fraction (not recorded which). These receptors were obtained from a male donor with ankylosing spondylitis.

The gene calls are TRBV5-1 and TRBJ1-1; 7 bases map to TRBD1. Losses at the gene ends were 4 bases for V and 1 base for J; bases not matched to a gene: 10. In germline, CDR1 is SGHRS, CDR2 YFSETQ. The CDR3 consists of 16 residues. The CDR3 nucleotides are TGCGCCAGCAGCCTAGGCCCAGGGGGGAGGAACACTGAAGCTTTCTTT. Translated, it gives CASSLGPGGRNTEAFF. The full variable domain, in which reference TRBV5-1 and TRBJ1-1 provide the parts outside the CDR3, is KAGVTQTPRYLIKTRGQQVTLSCSPISGHRSVSWYQQTPGQGLQFLFEYFSETQRNKGNFPGRFSGRQFSNSRSEMNVSTLELGDSALYLCASSLGPGGRNTEAFFGQGTRLTVV.

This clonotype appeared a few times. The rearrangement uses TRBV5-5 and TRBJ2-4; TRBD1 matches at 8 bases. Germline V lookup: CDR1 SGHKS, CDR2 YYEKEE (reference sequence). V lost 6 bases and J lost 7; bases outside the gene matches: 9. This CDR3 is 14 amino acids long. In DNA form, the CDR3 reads TGTGCCAGCAACCTATTACAGGGGGATAACATTCAGTACTTC. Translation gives CASNLLQGDNIQYF.

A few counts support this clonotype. The CDR3 DNA reads as TGCAGCGTGTCGAGGGGCGGGGGGCTGGAGCAGTACTTC. Encoded protein: CSVSRGGGLEQYF. This chain uses TRBV29-1 with TRBJ2-7; TRBD2 aligns across 8 bases. This CDR3 contains 13 residues. J gave up 7 bases and V 6 bases, and 11 bases lay outside the gene matches. Germline V gene lookup returns CDR1 SQVTM and CDR2 ANQGSEA.

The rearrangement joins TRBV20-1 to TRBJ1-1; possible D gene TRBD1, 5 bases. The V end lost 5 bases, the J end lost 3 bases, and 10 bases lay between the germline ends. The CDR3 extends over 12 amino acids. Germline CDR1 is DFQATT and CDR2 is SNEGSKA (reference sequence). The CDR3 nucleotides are TGCAGTGCTTCAGGGTCGTACACTGAAGCTTTCTTT. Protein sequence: CSASGSYTEAFF.

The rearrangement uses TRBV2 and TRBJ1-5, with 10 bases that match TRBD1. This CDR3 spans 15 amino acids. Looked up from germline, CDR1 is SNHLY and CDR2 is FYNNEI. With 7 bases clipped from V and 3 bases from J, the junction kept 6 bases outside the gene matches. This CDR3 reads CASKPDRGINQPQHF. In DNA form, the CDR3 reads TGTGCCAGCAAACCGGACAGGGGGATCAATCAGCCCCAGCATTTT. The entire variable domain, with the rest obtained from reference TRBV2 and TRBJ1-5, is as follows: EPEVTQTPSHQVTQMGQEVILRCVPISNHLYFYWYRQILGQKVEFLVSFYNNEISEKSEIFDDQFSVERPDGSNFTLKIRSTKLEDSAMYFCASKPDRGINQPQHFGDGTRLSIL.

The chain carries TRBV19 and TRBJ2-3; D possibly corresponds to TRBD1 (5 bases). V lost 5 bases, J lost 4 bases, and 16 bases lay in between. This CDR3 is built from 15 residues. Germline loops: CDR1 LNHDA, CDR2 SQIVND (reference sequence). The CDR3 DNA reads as TGTGCCAGTAGTGAAACAGGTTTTTCCGCAGATACGCAGTATTTT. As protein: CASSETGFSADTQYF.

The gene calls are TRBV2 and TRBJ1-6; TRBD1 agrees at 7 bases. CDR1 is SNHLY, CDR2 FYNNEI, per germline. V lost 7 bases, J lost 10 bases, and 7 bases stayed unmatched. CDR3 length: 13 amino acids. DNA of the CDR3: TGTGCCAGCAAGACAGGGATACGGTCACCCCTCCACTTT. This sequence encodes CASKTGIRSPLHF. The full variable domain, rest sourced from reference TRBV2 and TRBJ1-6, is EPEVTQTPSHQVTQMGQEVILRCVPISNHLYFYWYRQILGQKVEFLVSFYNNEISEKSEIFDDQFSVERPDGSNFTLKIRSTKLEDSAMYFCASKTGIRSPLHFGNGTRLTVT.